The 15 T cell receptor beta chains below all came from one sample that was sequenced in a study of tumor-infiltrating lymphocytes in primary liver carcinoma. Total RNA (roughly 550 ng) served as template for TCR beta cDNA synthesis primed by a constant-region primer. The TCR beta library was amplified through three nested multiplex PCR rounds in a modified ARM-PCR procedure. With TRBV1-TRBV30 forward primers and a C-beta reverse primer, the first two PCR rounds were run for approximately 10 cycles each. TCRdb reprocessed the multiplex PCR reads via MiXCR and lists one record per CDR3 protein. The sample records around 78,000 distinct CDR3 sequences, 70% to 80% being singletons. Without any cell sorting, 20-30 mg of bulk tissue yielded co-extracted RNA and DNA. The sample was liver tumor tissue from sampling region 4. Subset denoted: tumor region T4, right-lateral pole. These receptors originate from an older woman with primary liver carcinoma and hepatitis B virus infection.

This clonotype was found many times. This chain joins TRBV5-4 and TRBJ2-5; 14 bases are shared with TRBD2. V was pared by 5 bases and J by 5 bases, with 5 bases of the junction left unmatched. Germline values: CDR1 SGHNT, CDR2 YYREEE (reference sequence). CDR3 length: 15 amino acids. The CDR3 bases are TGTGCCAGCAGGGACAGACTAGCGGGAGGGGAGACCCAGTACTTC. Translated, it gives CASRDRLAGGETQYF.

In regard to this clonotype: This likely comes from a read error, as the CDR3 has no conserved phenylalanine or tryptophan at its end. Because the CDR3's place on the DNA is in doubt, the DNA is left out and the CDR3 is given as listed by TCRdb. The J gene is TRBJ1-1, the V gene TRBV6-6; the table assigns TRBD1, which was not confirmed against the DNA. Germline CDR1 and CDR2: MNHNY and SVGAGI (reference sequence). The CDR3 adds up to 14 amino acids, both ends counted. This CDR3 reads CASNIRTGDNETFL.

Details on this clonotype: At one boundary the junction diverges from the germline segment, which might be a read error. The rearrangement joins TRBV29-1 to TRBJ2-3; TRBD1 is a possible D gene (5 bases). The germline gives CDR1 SQVTM, CDR2 ANQGSEA. This CDR3 contains 10 residues. The CDR3 here is CNTNTGTQYF. The CDR3 region has the DNA TGCAACACTAACACAGGTACGCAGTATTTT.

To note about this clonotype: Since the CDR3 does not end with the conserved phenylalanine or tryptophan, this likely comes from a read error. The rearrangement joins TRBV29-1 to TRBJ2-7; 7 nucleotides match TRBD1. This CDR3 comprises 13 residues. The germline gives CDR1 SQVTM, CDR2 ANQGSEA. CDR3 DNA: TGCGGCGTCGTACAGGGGTACTCCCACGAGCAGTACTTA. Its protein product is CGVVQGYSHEQYL.

A note on this clonotype: A read error may be the cause here, since a much bigger clone is one base away. The rearrangement uses TRBV4-1 and TRBJ2-5; D ambiguous. The length of the CDR3 is 15 residues. The germline V gene has CDR1 MGHRA and CDR2 YSYEKL. In DNA form, the CDR3 reads TGCGCCGGCAGCCAAGGGCTCCGGTCCGCAGAGACCCAGTACTTC. Amino acid sequence: CAGSQGLRSAETQYF.

In its sample, this clonotype was seen a few times. A single base separates this from a much larger clone, so it may be a read error. The J gene is TRBJ2-6, the V gene TRBV28; maybe TRBD2 (7 bases). The germline CDR1 and CDR2 sequences are MDHEN and SYDVKM. The CDR3 runs 16 residues. The CDR3 here is CASSFLGGAGTNVLTF. The CDR3, as DNA: TGTGCCAGCAGTTTTTTAGGGGGGGCTGGGACCAACGTCCTGACTTTC.

This chain links TRBV12-3 or TRBV12-4 with TRBJ2-7, with 7 nucleotides matching TRBD2. The CDR3 has 14 amino acids. With V trimmed by 9 bases and J by 5 bases, 13 bases remained unmatched. CDR3 in amino acids: CARSPGLVGNEQYF. CDR3 DNA sequence: TGTGCCAGGAGTCCCGGACTAGTAGGAAACGAGCAGTACTTC.

Notes on this clonotype: Its ends do not fully match the called genes, so a read error is possible. The chain is built from TRBV4-2 and TRBJ2-1, with TRBD1 matching 7 bases. Looked up from germline, CDR1 is LGHNA and CDR2 is YNFKEQ. The CDR3 has 14 amino acids. CDR3 sequence: CTSSQDRGDRVTSF. CDR3 DNA sequence: TGTACCAGCAGCCAAGATAGGGGAGACAGGGTCACGTCCTTC.

In the case of this clonotype: A read error may account for a junction end that differs from germline. The J gene is TRBJ2-2, the V gene TRBV19, with 7 bases that match TRBD2. Germline lookup yields CDR1 LNHDA and CDR2 SQIVND (reference sequence). The CDR3 runs to 15 residues. CDR3 loop: CVSSTRTRGTGELFF. As DNA, the CDR3 is TGTGTCAGTAGTACCCGGACTAGGGGCACCGGGGAGCTGTTTTTT.

As for this clonotype: Possible read error: a much larger clone is one base away. The V and J genes are TRBV28 and TRBJ2-7, with 8 bases lining up with TRBD1. CDR3 length: 15 residues. Trimming took 7 bases from V and 2 from J; bases not matched to a gene: 10. Germline CDR1 MDHEN, CDR2 SYDVKM. The DNA of the CDR3 is TGTGCCAGCAATCAAACCGGGACAGGCGCCTACGAGCAGTACTTC. Translated, it gives CASNQTGTGAYEQYF.

A word on this clonotype: At one of its ends the junction is not consistent with the germline gene, which may arise from a read error. J is TRBJ2-1 and V is TRBV29-1, with 8 bases matching TRBD1. Germline CDR1 SQVTM, CDR2 ANQGSEA. The CDR3 spans 13 residues. The CDR3 DNA sequence: TGTAGCGTTGAGGGGGACAGGAACAATGAGCAGTCCTTC. Encoded protein: CSVEGDRNNEQSF.

In regard to this clonotype: A much larger clonotype is one base distant, so this may be a read error. This rearrangement joins TRBV18 to TRBJ2-1; 7 bases agree with TRBD1. The junction had 4 bases not matched to a gene; V was cut back by 5 bases and J by 6 bases. Germline CDR1 reads KGHSH; CDR2 reads LQKENI. This CDR3 has 13 amino acids. CDR3 DNA: TGTGCCAGCTCATTTGGACAGGCCAATGAGCAGTTCTTC. It is translated as CASSFGQANEQFF.

V usage is TRBV12-5 and J usage is TRBJ2-2; TRBD1 might be the D (5 bases). The CDR3 is made up of 16 amino acids. V was clipped by 3 bases and J by 7 bases, with 18 bases between them. Germline V lookup: CDR1 LGHNT, CDR2 FRNRAP. The CDR3 sequence: CASGFLTRTWVGELFF. As DNA, the CDR3 is TGTGCTAGTGGTTTCCTTACCAGGACATGGGTCGGGGAGCTGTTTTTT.

As regards this clonotype: Relative to the germline gene, one junction end is altered; a read error may explain this. This chain joins TRBV6-1 and TRBJ2-7, with D possibly called TRBD1 or TRBD2 (6 bases each). Germline V gene data show CDR1 as MNHNS and CDR2 as SASEGT. There are 13 residues in the CDR3. For the CDR3, the DNA is TGTACCAGCAGTGATACAGGGAGGAACGAGCAGTACTTC. It specifies CTSSDTGRNEQYF.

V usage is TRBV24-1 and J usage is TRBJ2-1; the match to TRBD2 covers 13 bases. Germline-derived CDR1 and CDR2 are KGHDR and SFDVKD. The ends lost 4 bases at V and 2 bases at J; junction bases unmatched: 4. CDR3 length equals 17 residues. CDR3 sequence (DNA): TGTGCCACCAGTGACAACGGACTAGCGGGAGCCTACAATGAGCAGTTCTTC. Encoded protein: CATSDNGLAGAYNEQFF.